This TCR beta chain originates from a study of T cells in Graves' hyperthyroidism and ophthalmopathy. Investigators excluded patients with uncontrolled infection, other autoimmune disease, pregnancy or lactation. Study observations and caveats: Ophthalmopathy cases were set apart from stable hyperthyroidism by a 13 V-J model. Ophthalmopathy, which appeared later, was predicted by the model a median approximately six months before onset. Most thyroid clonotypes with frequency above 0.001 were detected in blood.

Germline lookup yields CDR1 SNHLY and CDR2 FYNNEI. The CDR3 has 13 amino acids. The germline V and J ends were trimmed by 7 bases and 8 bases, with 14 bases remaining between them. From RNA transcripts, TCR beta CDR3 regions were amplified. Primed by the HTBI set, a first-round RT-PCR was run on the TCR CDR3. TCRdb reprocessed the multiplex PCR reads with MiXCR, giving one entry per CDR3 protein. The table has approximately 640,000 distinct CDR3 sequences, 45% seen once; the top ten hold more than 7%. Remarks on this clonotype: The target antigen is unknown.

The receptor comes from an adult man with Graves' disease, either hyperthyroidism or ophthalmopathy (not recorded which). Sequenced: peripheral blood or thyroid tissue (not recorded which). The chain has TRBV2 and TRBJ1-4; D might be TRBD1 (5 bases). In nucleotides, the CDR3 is TGTGCCAGCACTTCCCCCGGACACGAAAAACTGTTTTTT. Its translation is CASTSPGHEKLFF.